The rows below give T cell receptor beta chains drawn from one sample of a study of CD8 T cells in ankylosing spondylitis. TCRdb passed the 5' RACE reads through MiXCR, listing each CDR3 protein once. This sample has a few hundred thousand distinct CDR3 sequences, with approximately 16% found just once. Sequencing was carried out using blood, either unsorted or a sorted T cell fraction (not recorded which). The source of these receptors is a male donor with ankylosing spondylitis. The CDR3 runs from the conserved cysteine through the conserved F or W. D genes are given only for firm matches. Expanded clones get a size class; other rows say once, few or many, or leave the size out.

size | D | J | V | DNA | CDR3
NA | NA | TRBJ2-2 | TRBV7-6 | TGTGCCAGCAGCTTAGCCCGGGCAGGGGACACCGGGGAGCTGTTTTTT | CASSLARAGDTGELFF
NA | TRBD2 | TRBJ2-5 | TRBV12-3/TRBV12-4 | TGTGCCAGCAGTGGATTTAGCGGGAATCAAGAGACCCAGTACTTC | CASSGFSGNQETQYF
NA | TRBD1 | TRBJ2-5 | TRBV12-3/TRBV12-4 | TGTGCCAGCAGTTCAGGGGGAGAGACCCAGTACTTC | CASSSGGETQYF
NA | NA | TRBJ1-1 | TRBV12-3/TRBV12-4 | TGTGCCAGCAGTTCCCAAGGTATGAACACTGAAGCTTTCTTT | CASSSQGMNTEAFF
NA | NA | TRBJ1-1 | TRBV6-1 | TGTGCCAGCGGTCCTTTGGGGGGCGCAGGCACTGAAGCTTTCTTT | CASGPLGGAGTEAFF
NA | NA | TRBJ2-3 | TRBV7-2 | TGTGCCAGCAGCTGGACTACCACAGATACGCAGTATTTT | CASSWTTTDTQYF
NA | TRBD2 | TRBJ2-1 | TRBV9 | TGTGCCAGCAGCGTGGGACTAGCGGATGATGAGCAGTTCTTC | CASSVGLADDEQFF
once | NA | TRBJ2-1 | TRBV5-1 | TGCGCCAGCAGCTTGGATGGCCTCGGGAACAATGAGCAGTTCTTC | CASSLDGLGNNEQFF
few | TRBD2 | TRBJ2-3 | TRBV2 | TGTGCCAGCAGGGCCGGACTAGCGCTCCCAGATACGCAGTATTTT | CASRAGLALPDTQYF
NA | NA | TRBJ2-7 | TRBV19 | TGTGCCAGTAGTCACGACATAACCTACGAGCAGTACTTC | CASSHDITYEQYF
few | NA | TRBJ2-2 | TRBV29-1 | TGCAGCATACATTTGGGCACCGGGGAGCTGTTTTTT | CSIHLGTGELFF
NA | NA | TRBJ2-2 | TRBV7-9 | TGTGCCAGCAGCTCGCGGGCCGGGGCGAACACCGGGGAGCTGTTTTTT | CASSSRAGANTGELFF
many | NA | TRBJ2-7 | TRBV18 | TGTGCCAGCTCACCACCGGGGGTAGCAGGAATCCACACCTACGAGCAGTACTTC | CASSPPGVAGIHTYEQYF
NA | NA | TRBJ2-2 | TRBV13 | TGTGCCAGCAGCTTCGGAGACACCACCGGGGAGCTGTTTTTT | CASSFGDTTGELFF
NA | TRBD2 | TRBJ2-1 | TRBV19 | TGTGCCAGTAGTATTATCATGACTAGCGGAAATGAGCAGTTCTTC | CASSIIMTSGNEQFF
NA | NA | TRBJ2-3 | TRBV10-3 | TGTGCCATCAGTGACGTTCATGGTAGCACAGATACGCAGTATTTT | CAISDVHGSTDTQYF
many | NA | TRBJ2-1 | TRBV29-1 | TGCAGCGTCCTCTCCAATGAGCAGTTCTTC | CSVLSNEQFF
few | TRBD2 | TRBJ2-5 | TRBV5-1 | TGCGCCAGCAGCTCCCCGGGACTACTTCAAGAGACCCAGTACTTC | CASSSPGLLQETQYF
few | NA | TRBJ2-1 | TRBV21-1 | TGTGCCAGCAGCAAACACAGCGGCGAGCAGTTCTTC | CASSKHSGEQFF
few | NA | TRBJ2-7 | TRBV3-1 | TGTGCCAGCAGTCCAGGGCCCGGACGCATGGTCTACGAGCAGTACTTC | CASSPGPGRMVYEQYF
few | NA | TRBJ1-2 | TRBV12-3/TRBV12-4 | TGTGCCAGCAGTTTTGAAATCGACTATGGCTACACCTTC | CASSFEIDYGYTF
NA | NA | TRBJ2-1 | TRBV5-1 | TGCGCCAGCAGCTTGGCGGGCTCGCACCTCTACAATGAGCAGTTCTTC | CASSLAGSHLYNEQFF
few | NA | TRBJ2-3 | TRBV12-3/TRBV12-4 | TGTGCCAGCAGTTTCGGGGGGCTGGTAGATACGCAGTATTTT | CASSFGGLVDTQYF
NA | NA | TRBJ1-2 | TRBV12-3/TRBV12-4 | TGTGCCAGCAGTTTAGCCCCCGGTGTAGGGGTTGTAGGCTACACCTTC | CASSLAPGVGVVGYTF
NA | TRBD2 | TRBJ2-1 | TRBV27 | TGTGCCAGCAGTTTATACTTTACTAGCGATGAGCAGTTCTTC | CASSLYFTSDEQFF
NA | NA | TRBJ2-7 | TRBV6-2/TRBV6-3 | TGTGCCAGCAGTTTTGCAGACCCAGAGCAGTACTTC | CASSFADPEQYF
NA | NA | TRBJ2-7 | TRBV4-1 | TGCGCCAGCAGCCAACTGCTACCTCCCCGGGGCCACGAGCAGTACTTC | CASSQLLPPRGHEQYF
NA | TRBD2 | TRBJ2-3 | TRBV5-8 | TGTGCCAGCAGCTCGGCCACTTACGGGGGGAGGGCAGATACGCAGTATTTT | CASSSATYGGRADTQYF
few | TRBD1 | TRBJ1-1 | TRBV2 | TGTGCCAGCAGTGAAGCGCTTTGGCCGGACAGGGAGGTCATGAACACTGAAGCTTTCTTT | CASSEALWPDREVMNTEAFF
few | NA | TRBJ2-5 | TRBV7-8 | TGTGCCAGCAGCTTAGCGATGGGGCTTGAGACCCAGTACTTC | CASSLAMGLETQYF
few | NA | TRBJ1-6 | TRBV4-1 | TGCGCCAGCAGCCAGGATAACGCCTATAATTCACCCCTCCACTTT | CASSQDNAYNSPLHF
many | NA | TRBJ2-7 | TRBV11-2 | TGTGCCAGCAGCTTAGACCCCGATAACGAGCAGTACTTC | CASSLDPDNEQYF
few | NA | TRBJ2-2 | TRBV6-2/TRBV6-3 | TGTGCCAGCAATACTGGGGCCCTAAACACCGGGGAGCTGTTTTTT | CASNTGALNTGELFF
few | TRBD2 | TRBJ2-2 | TRBV6-1 | TGTGCCAGCAGTGAAAAAGCGGGGGACACCGGGGAGCTGTTTTTT | CASSEKAGDTGELFF
few | NA | TRBJ1-3 | TRBV15 | TGTGCCACCAGCAGAGACGTTCTTGGCTCTGGAAACACCATATATTTT | CATSRDVLGSGNTIYF
NA | NA | TRBJ1-1 | TRBV4-3 | TGCGCCAGCAGCCAAGATCGGGCGGCGGACACTGAAGCTTTCTTT | CASSQDRAADTEAFF
few | TRBD2 | TRBJ2-2 | TRBV7-6 | TGTGCCAGCAGCTCTAGCGGGTTTATCGCCGGGGAGCTGTTTTTT | CASSSSGFIAGELFF
NA | TRBD1 | TRBJ2-5 | TRBV7-9 | TGTGCCAGCATCACAGGGGGATCTGGGGAGACCCAGTACTTC | CASITGGSGETQYF
many | NA | TRBJ2-2 | TRBV6-2/TRBV6-3 | TGTGCCAGCAGTGACCCCATAGACCCCGTCACCGGGGAGCTGTTTTTT | CASSDPIDPVTGELFF
few | NA | TRBJ2-2 | TRBV10-3 | TGTGCCATCAGTGAGACGCCGGGGAGGGGGCTTACCGGGGAGCTGTTTTTT | CAISETPGRGLTGELFF
NA | TRBD2 | TRBJ2-7 | TRBV11-2 | TGTGCCAGCAGCAAATCTAGCGGGAGCTCCTACGAGCAGTACTTC | CASSKSSGSSYEQYF
few | TRBD1 | TRBJ2-3 | TRBV5-1 | TGCGCCAGCAGCTTGGTCCCCGGGACAGGGGACACAGATACGCAGTATTTT | CASSLVPGTGDTDTQYF
few | NA | TRBJ2-5 | TRBV6-1 | TGTGCCGTGGAGGGCCTCGATGAGACCCAGTACTTC | CAVEGLDETQYF
few | TRBD1 | TRBJ1-1 | TRBV7-9 | TGTGCCAGCAGCGGGACAGGGCCGGCCAACACTGAAGCTTTCTTT | CASSGTGPANTEAFF
few | NA | TRBJ2-3 | TRBV15 | TGTGCCACCAGCAGAGATGGGGGGGCCACAGATACGCAGTATTTT | CATSRDGGATDTQYF
NA | TRBD2 | TRBJ2-7 | TRBV2 | TGTGCCAGCAGTGGACTAGCGAACAGCTACGAGCAGTACTTC | CASSGLANSYEQYF
NA | NA | TRBJ2-7 | TRBV7-6 | TGTGCCAGCAGCGAACAGGGAGGGGGCGAGCAGTACTTC | CASSEQGGGEQYF